This note documents a single T cell receptor (beta chain) sequence. The CDR3 consists of 15 residues. V was cut by 5 bases and J by 3 bases, with 13 bases left in between. Germline V gene sequence: CDR1 LGHDT, CDR2 YNNKEL (reference sequence). Profiled with immunoSEQ multiplex PCR; TCRdb holds only in-frame clones, not every one. The sample holds around 100,000 clones, about 88% seen once. This entry is derived from a study of control samples from healthy donors and cancer patients. The sample comprised blood. The TCR sequence derives from a woman in her seventies in good health. The V and J genes are TRBV3-1 (or the pseudogene TRBV3-2) and TRBJ2-2, with a tentative D call TRBD2 (6 bases). The CDR3 sequence: CASSAGLGYTGELFF. The CDR3, as DNA: TGTGCCAGCAGCGCGGGACTTGGTTACACCGGGGAGCTGTTTTTT.